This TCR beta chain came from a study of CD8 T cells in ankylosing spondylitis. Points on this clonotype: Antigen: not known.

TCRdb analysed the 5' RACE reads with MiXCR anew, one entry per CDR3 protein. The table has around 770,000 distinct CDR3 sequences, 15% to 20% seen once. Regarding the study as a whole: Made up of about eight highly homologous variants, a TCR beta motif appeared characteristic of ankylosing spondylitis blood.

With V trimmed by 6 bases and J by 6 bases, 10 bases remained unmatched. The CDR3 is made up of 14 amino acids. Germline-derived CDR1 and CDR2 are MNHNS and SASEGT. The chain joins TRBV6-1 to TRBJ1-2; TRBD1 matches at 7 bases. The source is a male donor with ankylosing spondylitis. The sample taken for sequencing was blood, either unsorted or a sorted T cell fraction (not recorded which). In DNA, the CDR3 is TGTGCCAGCAGCCAGCCCACGACAGGGCATGGCTACACCTTC. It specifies CASSQPTTGHGYTF.